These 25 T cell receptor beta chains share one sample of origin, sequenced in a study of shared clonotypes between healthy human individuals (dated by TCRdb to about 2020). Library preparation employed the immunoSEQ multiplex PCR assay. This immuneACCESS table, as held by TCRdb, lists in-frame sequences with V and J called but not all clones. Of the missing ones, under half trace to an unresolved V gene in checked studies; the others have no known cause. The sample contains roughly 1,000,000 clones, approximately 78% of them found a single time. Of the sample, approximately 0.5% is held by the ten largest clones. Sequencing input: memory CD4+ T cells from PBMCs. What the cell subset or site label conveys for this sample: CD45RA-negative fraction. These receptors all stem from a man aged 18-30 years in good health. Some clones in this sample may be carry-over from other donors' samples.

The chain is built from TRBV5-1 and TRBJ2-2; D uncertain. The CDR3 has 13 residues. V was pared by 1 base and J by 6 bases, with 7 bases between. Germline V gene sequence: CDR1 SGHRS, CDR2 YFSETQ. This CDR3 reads CASSLLGSGELFF. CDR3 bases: TGCGCCAGCAGCTTGTTAGGGTCCGGGGAGCTGTTTTTT.

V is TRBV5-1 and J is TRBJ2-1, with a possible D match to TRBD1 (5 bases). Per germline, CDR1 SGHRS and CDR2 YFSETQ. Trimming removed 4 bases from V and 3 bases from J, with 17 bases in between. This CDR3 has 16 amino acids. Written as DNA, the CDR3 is TGCGCCAGCAGCCGTTCAGGGCCTACGGGCTACAATGAGCAGTTCTTC. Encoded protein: CASSRSGPTGYNEQFF. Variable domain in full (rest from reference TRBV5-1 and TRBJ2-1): KAGVTQTPRYLIKTRGQQVTLSCSPISGHRSVSWYQQTPGQGLQFLFEYFSETQRNKGNFPGRFSGRQFSNSRSEMNVSTLELGDSALYLCASSRSGPTGYNEQFFGPGTRLTVL.

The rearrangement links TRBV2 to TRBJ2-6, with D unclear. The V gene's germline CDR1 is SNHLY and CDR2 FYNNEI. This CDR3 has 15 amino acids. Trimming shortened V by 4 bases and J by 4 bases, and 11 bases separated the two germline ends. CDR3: CASSVPGEGANVLTF. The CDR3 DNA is TGTGCCAGCAGTGTCCCCGGAGAAGGGGCCAACGTCCTGACTTTC.

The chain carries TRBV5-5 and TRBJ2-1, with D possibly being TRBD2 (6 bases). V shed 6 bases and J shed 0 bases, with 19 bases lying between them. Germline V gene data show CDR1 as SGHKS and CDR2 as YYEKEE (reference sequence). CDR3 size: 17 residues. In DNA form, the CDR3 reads TGTGCCAGCATCCGGAGTAGCGGTCTTGTCTCCTACAATGAGCAGTTCTTC. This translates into CASIRSSGLVSYNEQFF.

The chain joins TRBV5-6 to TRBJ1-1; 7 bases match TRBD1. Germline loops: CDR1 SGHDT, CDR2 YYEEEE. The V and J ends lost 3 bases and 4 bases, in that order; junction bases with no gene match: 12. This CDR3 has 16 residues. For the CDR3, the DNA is TGTGCCAGCAGCTACCTGGGCAGGGGGGGAAGCACTGAAGCTTTCTTT. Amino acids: CASSYLGRGGSTEAFF.

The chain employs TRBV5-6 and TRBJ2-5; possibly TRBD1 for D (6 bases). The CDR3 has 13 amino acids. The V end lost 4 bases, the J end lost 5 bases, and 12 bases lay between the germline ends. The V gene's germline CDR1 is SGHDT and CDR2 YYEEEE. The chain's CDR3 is CASSPGAWETQYF. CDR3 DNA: TGTGCCAGCAGCCCAGGGGCCTGGGAGACCCAGTACTTC.

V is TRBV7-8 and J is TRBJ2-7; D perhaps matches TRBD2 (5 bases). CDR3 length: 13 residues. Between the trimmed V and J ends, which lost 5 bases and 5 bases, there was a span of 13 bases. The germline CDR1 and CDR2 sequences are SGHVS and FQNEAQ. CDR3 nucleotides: TGTGCCAGCAGCCGCGGGCCCGGGCACGAGCAGTACTTC. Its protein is CASSRGPGHEQYF.

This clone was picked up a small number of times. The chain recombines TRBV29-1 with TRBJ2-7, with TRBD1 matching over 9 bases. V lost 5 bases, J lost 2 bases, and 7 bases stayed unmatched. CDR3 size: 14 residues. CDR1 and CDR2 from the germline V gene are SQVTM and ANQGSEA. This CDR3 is CSVKGGTGPYEQYF. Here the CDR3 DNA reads TGCAGCGTTAAGGGAGGGACAGGGCCCTACGAGCAGTACTTC.

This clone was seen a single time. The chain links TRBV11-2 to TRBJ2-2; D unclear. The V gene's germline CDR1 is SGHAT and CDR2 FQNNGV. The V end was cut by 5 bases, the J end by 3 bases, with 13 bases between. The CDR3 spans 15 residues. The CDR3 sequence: CASSPVSADTGELFF. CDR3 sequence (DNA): TGTGCCAGCAGCCCAGTCTCGGCGGACACCGGGGAGCTGTTTTTT.

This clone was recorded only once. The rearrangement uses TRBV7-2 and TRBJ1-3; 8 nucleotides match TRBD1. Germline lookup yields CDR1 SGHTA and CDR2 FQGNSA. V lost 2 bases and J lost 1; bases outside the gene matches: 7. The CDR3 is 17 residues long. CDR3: CASSLYVNRGSGNTIYF. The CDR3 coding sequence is TGTGCCAGCAGCTTATACGTAAACAGGGGGTCTGGAAACACCATATATTTT.

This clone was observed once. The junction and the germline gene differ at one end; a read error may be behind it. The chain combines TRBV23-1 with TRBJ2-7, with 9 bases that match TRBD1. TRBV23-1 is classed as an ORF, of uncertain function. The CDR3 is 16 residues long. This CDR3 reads CASSQSTGNRGLASGF. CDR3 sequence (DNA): TGCGCCAGCAGTCAATCGACCGGGAACAGGGGGCTCGCTAGTGGCTTC.

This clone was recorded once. The chain's CDR3 is CSGGPAEETQYF. The CDR3 DNA reads as TGCAGCGGTGGGCCCGCGGAAGAGACCCAGTACTTC. This chain connects TRBV29-1 to TRBJ2-5, with D unresolved. The CDR3 runs 12 residues. CDR1 is SQVTM, CDR2 ANQGSEA, per germline. Trimming removed 7 bases from V and 3 bases from J, with 12 bases in between. The variable domain in full, completed from reference TRBV29-1 and TRBJ2-5, reads SAVISQKPSRDICQRGTSLTIQCQVDSQVTMMFWYRQQPGQSLTLIATANQGSEATYESGFVIDKFPISRPNLTFSTLTVSNMSPEDSSIYLCSGGPAEETQYFGPGTRLLVL.

The CDR3 coding sequence is TGCAGCGTTCTAGACTGGAGCTACGAGCAGTACTTC. It specifies CSVLDWSYEQYF. This chain connects TRBV29-1 to TRBJ2-5, with D unresolved. The J call is in doubt because the DNA end fits TRBJ2-7 better. The CDR3 runs to 12 residues. Germline V CDR1 and CDR2: SQVTM, ANQGSEA.

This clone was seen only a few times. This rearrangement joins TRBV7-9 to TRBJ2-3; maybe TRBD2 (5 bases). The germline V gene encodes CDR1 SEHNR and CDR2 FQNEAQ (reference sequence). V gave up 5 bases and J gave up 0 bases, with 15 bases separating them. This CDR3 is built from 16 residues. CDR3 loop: CASSSSLATSTDTQYF. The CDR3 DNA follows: TGTGCCAGCAGCAGCTCCCTAGCCACTAGCACAGATACGCAGTATTTT.

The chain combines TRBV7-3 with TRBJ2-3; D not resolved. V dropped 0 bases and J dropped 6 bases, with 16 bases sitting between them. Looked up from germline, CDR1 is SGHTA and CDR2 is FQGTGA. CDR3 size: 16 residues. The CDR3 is CASSLTGSAVRDTQYF. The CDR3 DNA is TGTGCCAGCAGCTTAACGGGTTCAGCAGTTCGGGATACGCAGTATTTT.

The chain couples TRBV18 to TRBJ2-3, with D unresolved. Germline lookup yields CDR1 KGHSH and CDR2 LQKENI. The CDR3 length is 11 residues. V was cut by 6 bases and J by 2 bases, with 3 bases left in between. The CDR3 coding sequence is TGTGCCAGCTCTAACACAGATACGCAGTATTTT. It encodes CASSNTDTQYF.

CDR3 loop: CASSPHWGLHNTGELFF. The DNA for the CDR3 is TGTGCCAGCAGCCCCCATTGGGGTCTTCATAACACCGGGGAGCTGTTTTTT. The chain joins TRBV11-2 to TRBJ2-2; no firm D call. Looked up from germline, CDR1 is SGHAT and CDR2 is FQNNGV. CDR3 length equals 17 residues. Trimming removed 5 bases at V and 2 bases at J, with 18 bases between.

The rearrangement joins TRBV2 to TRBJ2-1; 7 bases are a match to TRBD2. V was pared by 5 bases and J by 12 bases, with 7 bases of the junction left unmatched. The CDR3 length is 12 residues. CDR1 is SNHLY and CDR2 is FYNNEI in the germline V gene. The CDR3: CASSPTSPRQFF. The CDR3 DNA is TGTGCCAGCAGTCCGACTAGCCCTCGGCAGTTCTTC.

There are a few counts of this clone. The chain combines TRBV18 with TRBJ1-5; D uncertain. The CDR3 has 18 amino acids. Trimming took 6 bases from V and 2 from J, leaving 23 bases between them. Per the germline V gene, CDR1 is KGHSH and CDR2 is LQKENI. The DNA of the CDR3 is TGTGCCAGCTCCCCCGGTAACGGTCGGATAGCGGGCAATCAGCCCCAGCATTTT. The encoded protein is CASSPGNGRIAGNQPQHF.

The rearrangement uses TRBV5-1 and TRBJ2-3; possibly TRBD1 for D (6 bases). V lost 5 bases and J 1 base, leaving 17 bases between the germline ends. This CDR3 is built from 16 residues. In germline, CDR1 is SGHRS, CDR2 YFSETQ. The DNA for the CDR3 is TGCGCCAGCAGTCAAGGGGGTAACGTACGCACAGATACGCAGTATTTT. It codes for CASSQGGNVRTDTQYF.

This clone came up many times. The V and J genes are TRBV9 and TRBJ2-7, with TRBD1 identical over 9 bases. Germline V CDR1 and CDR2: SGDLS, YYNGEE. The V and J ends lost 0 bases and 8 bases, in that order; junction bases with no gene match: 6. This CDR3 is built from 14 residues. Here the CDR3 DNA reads TGTGCCAGCAGCGTAGAATCGGGGACAGGGCAGCAGTACTTC. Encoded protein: CASSVESGTGQQYF.

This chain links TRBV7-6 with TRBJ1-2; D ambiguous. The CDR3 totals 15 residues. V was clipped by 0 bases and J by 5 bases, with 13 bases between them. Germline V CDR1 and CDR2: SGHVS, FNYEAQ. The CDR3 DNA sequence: TGTGCCAGCAGCTTAGCAGAGGGAAGAAATTATGGCTACACCTTC. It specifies CASSLAEGRNYGYTF.

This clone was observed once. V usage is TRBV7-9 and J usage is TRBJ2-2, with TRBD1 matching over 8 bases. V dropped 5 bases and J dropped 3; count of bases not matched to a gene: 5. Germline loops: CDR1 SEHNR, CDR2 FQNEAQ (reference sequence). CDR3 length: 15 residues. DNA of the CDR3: TGTGCCAGCAGCCGGACAGGGTGGGACACCGGGGAGCTGTTTTTT. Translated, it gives CASSRTGWDTGELFF.

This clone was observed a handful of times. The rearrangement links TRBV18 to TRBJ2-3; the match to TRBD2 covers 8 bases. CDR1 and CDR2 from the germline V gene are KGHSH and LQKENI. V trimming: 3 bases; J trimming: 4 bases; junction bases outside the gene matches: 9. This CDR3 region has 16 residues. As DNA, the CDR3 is TGTGCCAGCTCACCGCGGACTAGCTCTTTCTCAGATACGCAGTATTTT. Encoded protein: CASSPRTSSFSDTQYF.

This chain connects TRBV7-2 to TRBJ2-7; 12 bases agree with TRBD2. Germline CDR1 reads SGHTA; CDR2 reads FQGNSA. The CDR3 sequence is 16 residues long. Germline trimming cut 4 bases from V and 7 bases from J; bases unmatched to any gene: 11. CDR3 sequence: CASSSVRLAGVGEQYF. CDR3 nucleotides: TGTGCCAGCAGCTCCGTCCGACTAGCGGGAGTAGGGGAGCAGTACTTC.